This T cell receptor beta chain was documented in a study of blood T cell repertoires in COVID-19. In the study overall: COVID-19 samples from acute and convalescent phases originated in the United States, Italy and Spain.

The CDR3 has 14 residues. CDR1 and CDR2 from the germline V gene are LNHNV and YYDKDF (reference sequence). The junction had 6 bases not matched to a gene; V was cut back by 5 bases and J by 5 bases. The table came from immunoSEQ multiplex PCR; TCRdb's copy has only in-frame clones and leaves some out. Of some 670,000 clones in the sample, just under 90% were seen once. The rearrangement uses TRBV15 and TRBJ1-5, with TRBD1 matching over 7 bases. The origin of this receptor is a woman under 30 with acute or convalescent COVID-19. Sequencing used peripheral blood. The CDR3: CATSPTGSDQPQHF. CDR3 bases: TGTGCCACCAGCCCGACAGGGTCGGATCAGCCCCAGCATTTT.